These 18 T cell receptor beta chains share one sample of origin, sequenced in a study of blood T cell repertoires in COVID-19. Sequenced by immunoSEQ multiplex PCR; TCRdb stores in-frame clones only, minus some. This table holds roughly 68,000 clones, roughly 87% found once. The sample comprised peripheral blood. The receptors originated from a man between 45 and 60 years old with COVID-19, enrolled during active disease.

The chain employs TRBV6-1 and TRBJ1-2; TRBD1 matches at 8 bases. The CDR3 totals 13 residues. CDR1 is MNHNS and CDR2 is SASEGT in the germline V gene. The V and J ends lost 3 bases and 8 bases, in that order; junction bases with no gene match: 5. CDR3 amino acids: CASSEDRDGGYTF. As DNA, the CDR3 is TGTGCCAGCAGTGAGGACAGGGACGGAGGCTACACCTTC.

This clone came up a few times. This rearrangement joins TRBV3-1 (or the pseudogene TRBV3-2) to TRBJ2-5; 9 nucleotides line up with TRBD2. The CDR3 length is 16 residues. CDR1 is LGHDT, CDR2 YNNKEL, per germline (reference sequence). J gave up 5 bases and V 4 bases, and 11 bases lay outside the gene matches. The CDR3 here is CASSRNGGRAGETQYF. CDR3 DNA: TGTGCCAGCAGCCGTAACGGCGGGAGGGCGGGGGAGACCCAGTACTTC.

V is TRBV7-2 and J is TRBJ2-7; the match to TRBD2 covers 9 bases. The CDR3 has 15 amino acids. From germline, CDR1 is SGHTA and CDR2 FQGNSA. V lost 1 base, J lost 4 bases, and 5 bases stayed unmatched. The CDR3 protein is CASSLVAGGRYEQYF. The CDR3 DNA reads TGTGCCAGCAGCTTAGTTGCGGGAGGGAGATACGAGCAGTACTTC.

The rearrangement links TRBV6-2 or TRBV6-3 to TRBJ2-5, with 14 bases lining up with TRBD2. CDR1 MNHEY and CDR2 SVGEGT come from the germline V gene. V lost 2 bases, J lost 6 bases, and 14 bases stayed unmatched. This CDR3 has 19 residues. The CDR3 bases are TGTGCCAGCAGTTACGGCCACACCCGACTAGCGGGAGGGGGAAAGACCCAGTACTTC. It translates to CASSYGHTRLAGGGKTQYF.

The rearrangement links TRBV29-1 to TRBJ1-2, with D possibly TRBD1 on 6 matching bases. The CDR3 sequence is 16 residues long. Germline V gene data show CDR1 as SQVTM and CDR2 as ANQGSEA. The V gene lost 0 bases and the J gene lost 4 bases, with 18 bases spanning the gap. The CDR3 bases are TGCAGCGTTGAAGATTTGGGGTACAGGGATGGCTATGGCTACACCTTC. The encoded protein is CSVEDLGYRDGYGYTF.

The chain couples TRBV19 to TRBJ1-5; 7 bases agree with TRBD1. Germline CDR1 is LNHDA and CDR2 is SQIVND (reference sequence). The V and J ends lost 3 bases and 5 bases, in that order; junction bases with no gene match: 4. The CDR3 totals 14 residues. The CDR3 reads CASSMDRGHQPQHF. Written as DNA, the CDR3 is TGTGCCAGTAGTATGGATAGGGGGCATCAGCCCCAGCATTTT.

V is TRBV29-1 and J is TRBJ2-7; D perhaps matches TRBD1 (5 bases). The CDR3 has 13 residues. Trimming removed 6 bases at V and 4 bases at J, with 16 bases between. Germline V gene sequence: CDR1 SQVTM, CDR2 ANQGSEA. The CDR3 region has the DNA TGCAGCGTCGTGAGGACATTGGGTTACGAGCAGTACTTC. Its protein product is CSVVRTLGYEQYF.

The chain joins TRBV3-1 (or the pseudogene TRBV3-2) to TRBJ1-1, with 7 bases identical to TRBD1. With 4 bases clipped from V and 0 bases from J, the junction kept 5 bases outside the gene matches. This CDR3 has 15 amino acids. Germline CDR1 LGHDT, CDR2 YNNKEL (reference sequence). The CDR3 protein is CASSPVTGMNTEAFF. For the CDR3, the DNA is TGTGCCAGCAGCCCAGTGACAGGGATGAACACTGAAGCTTTCTTT.

The rearrangement uses TRBV7-8 and TRBJ2-5; 9 nucleotides agree with TRBD2. Germline-derived CDR1 and CDR2 are SGHVS and FQNEAQ. V lost 7 bases and J lost 5; bases outside the gene matches: 11. This CDR3 is 15 amino acids long. The CDR3 here is CASTPIFSGSETQYF. In DNA, the CDR3 is TGTGCCAGCACCCCGATCTTTAGCGGGAGTGAGACCCAGTACTTC.

This chain links TRBV2 with TRBJ2-1, with TRBD2 matching over 8 bases. The CDR3 covers 16 residues. Looked up from germline, CDR1 is SNHLY and CDR2 is FYNNEI. V dropped 7 bases and J dropped 0; count of bases not matched to a gene: 8. The CDR3 nucleotides are TGTGCCAGCATGTTAAGCGGGGGAAGCTCCTACAATGAGCAGTTCTTC. Translating it yields CASMLSGGSSYNEQFF. Combining the CDR3 with reference TRBV2 and TRBJ2-1 gives the whole variable domain EPEVTQTPSHQVTQMGQEVILRCVPISNHLYFYWYRQILGQKVEFLVSFYNNEISEKSEIFDDQFSVERPDGSNFTLKIRSTKLEDSAMYFCASMLSGGSSYNEQFFGPGTRLTVL.

The chain couples TRBV7-2 to TRBJ2-7; 8 bases are a match to TRBD2. J gave up 3 bases and V 6 bases, and 13 bases lay outside the gene matches. Looked up from germline, CDR1 is SGHTA and CDR2 is FQGNSA. The CDR3 loop spans 16 amino acids. The CDR3 loop is CASSSAPLAGIYEQYF. The CDR3 DNA is TGTGCCAGCAGTTCGGCCCCCTTAGCGGGGATCTACGAGCAGTACTTC.

The rearrangement uses TRBV5-1 and TRBJ2-7; TRBD1 is a possible D gene (5 bases). The germline V and J ends were trimmed by 4 bases and 2 bases, with 10 bases remaining between them. The CDR3 extends over 13 amino acids. Per the germline V gene, CDR1 is SGHRS and CDR2 is YFSETQ. CDR3 in DNA: TGCGCCAGCAGCACGGACACGACCTACGAGCAGTACTTC. Translation gives CASSTDTTYEQYF. Supplemented by reference TRBV5-1 and TRBJ2-7, the full variable domain reads KAGVTQTPRYLIKTRGQQVTLSCSPISGHRSVSWYQQTPGQGLQFLFEYFSETQRNKGNFPGRFSGRQFSNSRSEMNVSTLELGDSALYLCASSTDTTYEQYFGPGTRLTVT.

V is TRBV9 and J is TRBJ2-4, with D possibly matching TRBD1 (6 bases). CDR1 is SGDLS, CDR2 YYNGEE, per germline. Trimming stripped 0 bases from V and 9 bases from J, with 10 bases between. CDR3 size: 13 residues. CDR3 bases: TGTGCCAGCAGCGTAGCGGACAGAACCATTCAGTACTTC. It specifies CASSVADRTIQYF.

This chain connects TRBV18 to TRBJ2-1, with TRBD1 as a possible D gene (6 bases). Germline V gene data show CDR1 as KGHSH and CDR2 as LQKENI. Trimming left V 4 bases short and J 9 bases short, with 25 bases between. The CDR3 extends over 17 amino acids. Here the CDR3 reads CASSLPLGGRGIGEQFF. The CDR3 bases are TGTGCCAGCTCACTACCACTCGGAGGCAGGGGAATTGGTGAGCAGTTCTTC.

The chain combines TRBV2 with TRBJ1-4; 7 nucleotides align to TRBD1. The CDR3 is 15 amino acids. The V gene end was trimmed by 6 bases and the J gene end by 8 bases; junction bases not matched to a gene: 12. The V gene's germline CDR1 is SNHLY and CDR2 FYNNEI. This CDR3 is CASRKTGIQEEKLFF. In DNA, the CDR3 is TGTGCCAGCAGAAAGACAGGGATTCAGGAGGAAAAACTGTTTTTT.

The gene calls are TRBV19 and TRBJ1-1; D ambiguous. Trimming took off 10 bases at V and 3 bases at J, with 12 bases between the two ends. CDR1 is LNHDA, CDR2 SQIVND, per germline (reference sequence). CDR3 length: 12 residues. The CDR3 protein is CATHSWDTEAFF. For the CDR3, the DNA is TGTGCCACGCATAGCTGGGACACTGAAGCTTTCTTT.

The chain is built from TRBV6-2 or TRBV6-3 and TRBJ1-1; 7 positions match TRBD1. This CDR3 has 15 amino acids. The V gene end was trimmed by 2 bases and the J gene end by 4 bases; junction bases not matched to a gene: 7. Germline V gives CDR1 MNHEY, CDR2 SVGEGT. This chain's CDR3 is CASSYPYRGGTEAFF. CDR3 nucleotides: TGTGCCAGCAGTTACCCGTACAGGGGTGGCACTGAAGCTTTCTTT.

The chain recombines TRBV5-1 with TRBJ2-3, with TRBD2 matching over 8 bases. Germline assignment: CDR1 SGHRS and CDR2 YFSETQ. CDR3 size: 17 residues. V lost 4 bases to trimming and J lost 3 bases; unmatched junction nucleotides: 13. DNA for the CDR3: TGCGCCAGCAGCAGGAGGGGAGCGGGGGATAATACAGATACGCAGTATTTT. Its protein product is CASSRRGAGDNTDTQYF.